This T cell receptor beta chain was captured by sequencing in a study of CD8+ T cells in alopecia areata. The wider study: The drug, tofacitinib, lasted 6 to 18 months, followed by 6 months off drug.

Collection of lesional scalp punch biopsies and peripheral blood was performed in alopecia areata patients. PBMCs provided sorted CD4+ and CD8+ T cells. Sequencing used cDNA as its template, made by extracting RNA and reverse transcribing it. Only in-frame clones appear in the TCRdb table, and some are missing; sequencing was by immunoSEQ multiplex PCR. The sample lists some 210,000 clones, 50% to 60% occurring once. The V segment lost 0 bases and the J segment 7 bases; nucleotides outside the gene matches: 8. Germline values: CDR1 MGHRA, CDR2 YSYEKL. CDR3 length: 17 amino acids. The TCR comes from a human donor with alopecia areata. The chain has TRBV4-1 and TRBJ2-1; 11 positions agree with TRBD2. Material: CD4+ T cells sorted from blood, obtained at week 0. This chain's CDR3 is CASSQDLSLAGVNEQFF. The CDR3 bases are TGCGCCAGCAGCCAAGATCTTTCACTAGCGGGAGTAAATGAGCAGTTCTTC.